The 3 T cell receptor beta chains below all came from one sample that was sequenced in a study of T-cell reconstitution after alpha-beta-depleted transplantation in children. Preparation of the TCRbeta library used unique molecular identifiers. Each CDR3 protein is one row after TCRdb ran MiXCR on the PCR reads. In the table there are 200,000 to 250,000 distinct CDR3 sequences, approximately 10% of which are singletons. Material: PBMCs from the stem cell graft donor, obtained from the stem cell graft. Receptor source: a human donor who donated a stem cell graft to a child with acute lymphoblastic leukemia.

The chain links TRBV7-2 to TRBJ2-7; a weak D match, TRBD2 (5 bases). CDR3 length: 12 residues. V was pared by 7 bases and J by 0 bases, with 7 bases between. Germline CDR1 and CDR2: SGHTA and FQGNSA. CDR3 sequence: CASTGSSYEQYF. The CDR3 nucleotides are TGTGCCAGCACTGGGAGCTCCTACGAGCAGTACTTC.

In this sample, this clonotype turned up many times. Compared with germline, one end of the junction differs, possibly owing to a read error. The J gene is TRBJ1-5, the V gene TRBV15; 9 nucleotides align to TRBD1. The CDR3 runs 15 residues. Per germline, CDR1 LNHNV and CDR2 YYDKDF (reference sequence). Here the CDR3 DNA reads TGTGCCACCAGCGCGGACAGGGGCTCTAATCAGGCCCAGCATTTT. This translates into CATSADRGSNQAQHF.

This clonotype was detected ten times or more. The chain joins TRBV14 to TRBJ1-5, with D uncertain. V shed 5 bases and J shed 7 bases, with 21 bases lying between them. From germline, CDR1 is SGHDN and CDR2 FVKESK. The CDR3 has 16 residues. CDR3 bases: TGTGCCAGCAGCTCAGTGGTGGAGGGAGTAAGACAGCCCCAGCATTTT. The encoded protein is CASSSVVEGVRQPQHF.